The clone carrying this T cell receptor (beta chain) showed up just a few times. Methods used by the authors: Nucleated cell number was recorded as an estimate derived from reference gene primer amplification. Only in-frame clones appear in the TCRdb table, and some are missing; sequencing was by immunoSEQ multiplex PCR. Clonal size and the V and J genes are those of that table, whereas D and trimming came from the DNA. The sample carries roughly 68,000 clones, about 88% recorded once. This sample was included in a study of blood T cell repertoires in COVID-19. Study-level background: Material from acute and convalescent COVID-19 was sourced from the United States, Italy and Spain.

Germline V gives CDR1 MNHEY, CDR2 SVGAGI. V dropped 8 bases and J dropped 0 bases, with 13 bases sitting between them. This CDR3 has 14 residues. Material for sequencing was peripheral blood. The chain links TRBV6-5 to TRBJ1-1; possibly TRBD1 for D (6 bases). The origin of this receptor is a woman aged 45-65 years with active COVID-19. Here the CDR3 reads CASRKDRLNTEAFF. The CDR3 coding sequence is TGTGCCAGCCGTAAGGACAGATTGAACACTGAAGCTTTCTTT.